A selection of T cell receptor beta chains follows, all from one sample in a study of cytomegalovirus exposure and HLA in healthy donors. Assay used: immunoSEQ multiplex PCR; TCRdb lists only in-frame clones, some missing. The sample has fewer than 200,000 clones, roughly 85% seen once. The sequencing sample was made of PBMCs. Receptors were obtained from a man aged 30-40 years in good health and CMV-seropositive. Each CDR3 is given with its conserved first and last residue. Fields, in order: J gene, D gene, clone size, V gene, CDR3 protein, CDR3 DNA. The D gene is left open where the match is weak. The size of a clone is reported for some rows only, either as once, few or many, or as a class for expanded clones.

>TRBJ2-1|TRBD1|-|TRBV11-3
CASSPRDRGNGVYNEQFF
TGTGCCAGCAGCCCCCGGGACAGGGGAAACGGGGTCTACAATGAGCAGTTCTTC
>TRBJ1-5|TRBD1|-|TRBV19
CASSPGDRGFNQPQHF
TGTGCCAGTAGTCCGGGAGACAGGGGGTTCAATCAGCCCCAGCATTTT
>TRBJ2-3|TRBD1|once|TRBV28
CASSLLGQGTDTQYF
TGTGCCAGCAGTTTACTGGGACAGGGCACAGATACGCAGTATTTT
>TRBJ2-3|TRBD1|-|TRBV19
CASSTGQGAMGQYF
TGTGCCAGTAGTACCGGACAGGGGGCGATGGGGCAGTATTTT
>TRBJ2-5|TRBD2|-|TRBV15
CATSRTSGFTGETQYF
TGTGCCACCAGTCGGACTAGCGGGTTTACGGGGGAGACCCAGTACTTC
>TRBJ1-2|-|-|TRBV19
CASSRSSGQPSYGYTF
TGTGCCAGTAGTCGCTCAAGCGGACAGCCGAGCTATGGCTACACCTTC
>TRBJ2-5|TRBD2|-|TRBV5-1
CASSDGLAGGPGETQYF
TGCGCCAGCAGCGACGGACTAGCGGGAGGGCCAGGAGAGACCCAGTACTTC
>TRBJ2-6|-|-|TRBV27
CASSLSPGANVLTF
TGTGCCAGCAGTCTGAGTCCTGGGGCCAACGTCCTGACTTTC
>TRBJ1-1|-|-|TRBV29-1
CSARGGLNTEAFF
TGCAGCGCCCGGGGGGGGCTGAACACTGAAGCTTTCTTT
>TRBJ1-1|-|-|TRBV18
CASSRDAREAFF
TGTGCCAGCTCGCGGGACGCCAGGGAAGCTTTCTTT
>TRBJ2-1|TRBD1|-|TRBV9
CASSAGTGLGGQFF
TGTGCCAGCAGCGCTGGGACAGGCCTCGGAGGGCAGTTCTTC
>TRBJ1-6|-|few|TRBV2
CASSDLGRGNSPLHF
TGTGCCAGCAGTGATTTGGGTAGGGGTAATTCACCCCTCCACTTT
>TRBJ1-2|-|-|TRBV5-4
CASSRSDSLYGYTF
TGTGCCAGCAGCCGCTCCGACAGTCTCTATGGCTACACCTTC
>TRBJ2-5|TRBD1|-|TRBV2
CASSLDRGQKQYF
TGTGCCAGCAGTCTGGACAGGGGGCAGAAGCAGTACTTC
>TRBJ1-1|-|-|TRBV7-9
CASSDQGGVTEAFF
TGTGCCAGCAGCGACCAGGGAGGGGTCACTGAAGCTTTCTTT
>TRBJ2-1|-|few|TRBV7-8
CASTTPPSRVLGDEQFF
TGTGCCAGCACCACGCCACCGTCTCGCGTCTTAGGGGATGAGCAGTTCTTC
>TRBJ2-2|TRBD1|-|TRBV9
CASSGDRGFRELFF
TGTGCCAGCAGCGGCGACAGGGGGTTCCGGGAGCTGTTTTTT
>TRBJ1-1|-|-|TRBV6-1
CASRATGWNTEAFF
TGTGCCAGCAGGGCGACAGGATGGAACACTGAAGCTTTCTTT
>TRBJ1-2|-|-|TRBV18
CASSAITGLDTGYTF
TGTGCCAGCTCAGCAATCACCGGACTGGATACTGGCTACACCTTC
>TRBJ2-4|-|-|TRBV15
CATSRGTAIAKNIQYF
TGTGCCACCAGCAGAGGGACAGCGATAGCCAAAAACATTCAGTACTTC
>TRBJ2-3|-|once|TRBV7-7
CASSPLLNTDTQYF
TGTGCTAGCAGCCCACTTTTAAACACAGATACGCAGTATTTT
>TRBJ1-1|-|-|TRBV6-1
CASSLGALDTEAFF
TGTGCCAGCAGTTTGGGGGCGCTGGACACTGAAGCTTTCTTT
>TRBJ2-3|-|few|TRBV6-1
CASSESSGSTDTQYF
TGTGCCAGCAGTGAAAGCAGCGGGAGCACAGATACGCAGTATTTT
>TRBJ2-4|TRBD1|-|TRBV29-1
CSVEGDRGIENIQYF
TGCAGCGTCGAGGGGGACAGGGGAATTGAAAACATTCAGTACTTC
>TRBJ1-4|-|-|TRBV19
CASRGVGATNEKLFF
TGTGCCAGTAGGGGCGTGGGGGCTACTAATGAAAAACTGTTTTTT
>TRBJ1-2|TRBD1|-|TRBV19
CASRHPRTGGYGYTF
TGTGCCAGTAGACATCCCCGGACAGGGGGCTATGGCTACACCTTC
>TRBJ2-2|-|-|TRBV9
CASSPRAHQNTGELFF
TGTGCCAGCAGCCCCCGAGCCCACCAAAACACCGGGGAGCTGTTTTTT
>TRBJ1-4|TRBD1|-|TRBV2
CASSGQGAGKKLFF
TGTGCCAGCAGTGGACAGGGTGCAGGTAAAAAACTGTTTTTT
>TRBJ2-3|-|-|TRBV7-8
CASSLVGVSSTDTQYF
TGTGCCAGCAGCTTAGTCGGAGTTTCTAGCACAGATACGCAGTATTTT
>TRBJ2-7|-|-|TRBV7-2
CASSLVAGSYEQYF
TGTGCCAGCAGCCTAGTTGCGGGATCCTACGAGCAGTACTTC
>TRBJ2-1|TRBD2|few|TRBV19
CASSIHSGRSYNEQFF
TGTGCCAGTAGTATCCATAGCGGGAGGTCCTACAATGAGCAGTTCTTC
>TRBJ2-3|-|-|TRBV6-5
CASSHLGLDTQYF
TGTGCCAGCAGCCACCTAGGCCTGGATACGCAGTATTTT
>TRBJ1-2|-|-|TRBV7-9
CASSVSRGERNYGYTF
TGTGCCAGCAGCGTTAGTCGGGGAGAACGTAACTATGGCTACACCTTC
>TRBJ2-7|TRBD1|-|TRBV5-1
CASSFRDRGRDEQYF
TGCGCCAGCAGCTTCCGGGACAGGGGTAGGGACGAGCAGTACTTC
>TRBJ2-3|TRBD2|-|TRBV4-3
CASSQDLKGTSESLTDTQYF
TGCGCCAGCAGCCAAGATCTAAAAGGGACTAGCGAGAGCCTCACAGATACGCAGTATTTT
>TRBJ1-5|-|once|TRBV5-1
CASSLEGTTQHF
TGCGCCAGCAGCTTGGAGGGGACAACCCAGCATTTT
>TRBJ1-6|-|-|TRBV5-4
CASSAGTRNSPLHF
TGTGCCAGCAGCGCTGGGACAAGGAATTCACCCCTCCACTTT
>TRBJ1-3|-|-|TRBV7-9
CASSLARQVPGNTIYF
TGTGCCAGCAGCTTAGCGAGACAGGTGCCCGGAAACACCATATATTTT
>TRBJ2-7|-|-|TRBV27
CASSLSSGAYEQYF
TGTGCCAGCAGTTTATCGAGTGGGGCGTACGAGCAGTACTTC
>TRBJ2-3|TRBD1|-|TRBV7-9
CASSLKGQGFTDTQYF
TGTGCCAGCAGCTTAAAGGGACAGGGGTTCACAGATACGCAGTATTTT
>TRBJ1-1|-|few|TRBV7-2
CASSSKLEAFF
TGTGCCAGCAGCTCAAAGCTAGAAGCTTTCTTT
>TRBJ2-7|TRBD1|-|TRBV19
CASSITGGTYEQYF
TGTGCCAGTAGTATAACAGGGGGCACCTACGAGCAGTACTTC
>TRBJ1-5|-|few|TRBV6-1
CASGYRVEDQPQHF
TGTGCCAGCGGCTACAGGGTAGAGGATCAGCCCCAGCATTTT
>TRBJ1-2|-|-|TRBV7-2
CASSLVRDGYTF
TGTGCCAGCAGCTTGGTAAGAGATGGCTACACCTTC
>TRBJ1-6|-|-|TRBV5-1
CASSLGESSYNSPLHF
TGCGCCAGCAGCTTGGGTGAGAGCTCCTATAATTCACCCCTCCACTTT
>TRBJ2-2|TRBD1|-|TRBV7-9
CASSYGTGWTGELFF
TGTGCCAGCAGCTACGGGACAGGGTGGACCGGGGAGCTGTTTTTT
>TRBJ2-5|-|-|TRBV7-3
CASSSNTGPQETQYF
TGTGCCAGCAGCTCAAACACAGGGCCACAAGAGACCCAGTACTTC
>TRBJ1-1|-|-|TRBV18
CASSRGGVGNTEAFF
TGTGCCAGCTCTCGGGGCGGGGTAGGGAACACTGAAGCTTTCTTT
>TRBJ2-3|TRBD2|-|TRBV6-1
CASSEATAGGPRDTQYF
TGTGCCAGCAGTGAAGCGACGGCGGGAGGGCCTCGAGATACGCAGTATTTT
>TRBJ2-2|TRBD2|-|TRBV25-1
CASSSPPGGPSNTGELFF
TGTGCCAGCTCGAGCCCCCCGGGAGGGCCCTCGAACACCGGGGAGCTGTTTTTT